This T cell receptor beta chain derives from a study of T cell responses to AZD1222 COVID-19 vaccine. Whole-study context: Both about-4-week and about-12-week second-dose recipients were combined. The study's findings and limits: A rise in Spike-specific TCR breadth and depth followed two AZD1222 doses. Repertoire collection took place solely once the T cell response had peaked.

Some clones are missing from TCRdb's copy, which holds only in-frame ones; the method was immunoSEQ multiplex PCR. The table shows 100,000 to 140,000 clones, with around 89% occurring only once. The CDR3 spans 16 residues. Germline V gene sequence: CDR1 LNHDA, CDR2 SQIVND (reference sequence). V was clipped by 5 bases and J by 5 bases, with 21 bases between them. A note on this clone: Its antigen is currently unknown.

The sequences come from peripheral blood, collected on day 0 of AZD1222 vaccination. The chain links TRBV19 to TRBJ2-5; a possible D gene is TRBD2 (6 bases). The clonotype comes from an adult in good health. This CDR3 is CASSPTGTRREETQYF. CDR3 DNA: TGTGCCAGTAGTCCCACTGGGACCCGCCGGGAGGAGACCCAGTACTTC.